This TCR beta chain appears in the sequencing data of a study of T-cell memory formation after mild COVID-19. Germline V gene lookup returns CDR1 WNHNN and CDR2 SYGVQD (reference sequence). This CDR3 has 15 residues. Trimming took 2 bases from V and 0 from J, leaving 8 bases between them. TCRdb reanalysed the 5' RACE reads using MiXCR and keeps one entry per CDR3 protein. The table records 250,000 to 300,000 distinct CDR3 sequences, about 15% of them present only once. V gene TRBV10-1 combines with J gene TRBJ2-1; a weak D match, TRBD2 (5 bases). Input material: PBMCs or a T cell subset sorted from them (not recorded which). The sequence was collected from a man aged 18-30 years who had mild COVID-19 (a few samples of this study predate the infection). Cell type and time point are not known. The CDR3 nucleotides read TGCGCCAGCAGTGAGCCCGGGGACTCCTACAATGAGCAGTTCTTC. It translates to CASSEPGDSYNEQFF.